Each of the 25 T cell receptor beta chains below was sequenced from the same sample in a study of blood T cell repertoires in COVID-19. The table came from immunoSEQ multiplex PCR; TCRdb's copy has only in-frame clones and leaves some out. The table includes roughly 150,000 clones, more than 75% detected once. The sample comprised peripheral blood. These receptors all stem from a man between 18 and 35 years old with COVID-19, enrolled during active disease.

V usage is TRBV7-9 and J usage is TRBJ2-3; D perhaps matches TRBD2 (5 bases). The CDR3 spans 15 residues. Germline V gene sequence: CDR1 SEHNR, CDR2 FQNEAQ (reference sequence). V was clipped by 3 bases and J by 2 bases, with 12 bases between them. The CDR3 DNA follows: TGTGCCAGCAGCTTTCAGGAGGTTTTCACAGATACGCAGTATTTT. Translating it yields CASSFQEVFTDTQYF.

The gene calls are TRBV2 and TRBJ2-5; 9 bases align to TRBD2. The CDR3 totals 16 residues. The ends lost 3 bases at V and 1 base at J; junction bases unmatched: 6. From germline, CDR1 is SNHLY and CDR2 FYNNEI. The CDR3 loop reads CASSDAGREGQETQYF. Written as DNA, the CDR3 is TGTGCCAGCAGTGATGCGGGGCGGGAGGGCCAAGAGACCCAGTACTTC.

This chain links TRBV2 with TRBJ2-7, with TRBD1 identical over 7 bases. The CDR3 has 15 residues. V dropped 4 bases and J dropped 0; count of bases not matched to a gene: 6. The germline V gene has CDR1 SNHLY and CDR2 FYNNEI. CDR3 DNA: TGTGCCAGCAGTGTAGAAGGGGGCAACTCCTACGAGCAGTACTTC. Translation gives CASSVEGGNSYEQYF.

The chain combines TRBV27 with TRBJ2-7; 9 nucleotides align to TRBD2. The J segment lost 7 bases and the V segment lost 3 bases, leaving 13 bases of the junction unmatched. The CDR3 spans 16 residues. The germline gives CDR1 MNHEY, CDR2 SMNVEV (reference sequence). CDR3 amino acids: CASSLGGGLASREQYF. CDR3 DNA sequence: TGTGCCAGCAGTTTGGGGGGTGGACTAGCGTCACGAGAGCAGTACTTC.

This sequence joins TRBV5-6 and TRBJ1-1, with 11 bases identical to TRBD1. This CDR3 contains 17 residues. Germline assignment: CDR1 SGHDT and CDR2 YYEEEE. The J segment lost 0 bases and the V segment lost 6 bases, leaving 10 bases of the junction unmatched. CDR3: CASTPWDRGKMNTEAFF. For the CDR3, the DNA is TGTGCCAGCACCCCTTGGGACAGGGGGAAAATGAACACTGAAGCTTTCTTT.

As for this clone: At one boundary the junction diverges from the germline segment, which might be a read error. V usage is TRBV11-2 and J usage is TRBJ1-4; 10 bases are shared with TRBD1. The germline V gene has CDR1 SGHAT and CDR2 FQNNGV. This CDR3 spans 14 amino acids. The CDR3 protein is CASSSGTGEGKLLF. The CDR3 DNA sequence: TGTGCCAGCAGCTCCGGGACAGGGGAGGGAAAACTGCTTTTT. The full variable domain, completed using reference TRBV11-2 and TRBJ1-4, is EAGVAQSPRYKIIEKRQSVAFWCNPISGHATLYWYQQILGQGPKLLIQFQNNGVVDDSQLPKDRFSAERLKGVDSTLKIQPAKLEDSAVYLCASSSGTGEGKLLFGSGTQLSVL.

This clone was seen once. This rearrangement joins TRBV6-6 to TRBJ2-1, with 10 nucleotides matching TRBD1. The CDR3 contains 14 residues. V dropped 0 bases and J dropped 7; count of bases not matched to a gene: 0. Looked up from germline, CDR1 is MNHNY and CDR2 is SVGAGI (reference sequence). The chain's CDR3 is CASSYSGQGNEQFF. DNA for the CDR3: TGTGCCAGCAGTTACTCGGGACAGGGGAATGAGCAGTTCTTC.

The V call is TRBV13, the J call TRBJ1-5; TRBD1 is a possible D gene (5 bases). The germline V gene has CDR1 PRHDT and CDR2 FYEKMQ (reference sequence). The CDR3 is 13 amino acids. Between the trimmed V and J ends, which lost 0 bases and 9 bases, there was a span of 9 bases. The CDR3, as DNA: TGTGCCAGCAGCTTAGGCAGGGCGCTGCCCCAGCATTTT. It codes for CASSLGRALPQHF.

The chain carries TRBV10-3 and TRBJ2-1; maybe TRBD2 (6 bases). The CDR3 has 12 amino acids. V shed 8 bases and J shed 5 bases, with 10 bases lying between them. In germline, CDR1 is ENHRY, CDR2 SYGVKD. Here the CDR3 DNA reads TGTGCCATCGATCCGGGGGACAATGAGCAGTTCTTC. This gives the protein CAIDPGDNEQFF.

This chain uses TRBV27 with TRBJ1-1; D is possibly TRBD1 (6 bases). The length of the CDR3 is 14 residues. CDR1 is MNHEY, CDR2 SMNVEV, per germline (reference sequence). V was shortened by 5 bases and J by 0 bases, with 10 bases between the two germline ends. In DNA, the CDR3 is TGTGCCAGCAGTCACGGGACATTGAACACTGAAGCTTTCTTT. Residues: CASSHGTLNTEAFF.

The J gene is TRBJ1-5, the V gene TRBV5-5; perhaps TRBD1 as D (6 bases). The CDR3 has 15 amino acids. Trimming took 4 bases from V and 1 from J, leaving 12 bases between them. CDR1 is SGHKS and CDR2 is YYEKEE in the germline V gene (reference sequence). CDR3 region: CASSRRDTSNQPQHF. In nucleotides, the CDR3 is TGTGCCAGCAGCCGACGGGACACAAGCAATCAGCCCCAGCATTTT.

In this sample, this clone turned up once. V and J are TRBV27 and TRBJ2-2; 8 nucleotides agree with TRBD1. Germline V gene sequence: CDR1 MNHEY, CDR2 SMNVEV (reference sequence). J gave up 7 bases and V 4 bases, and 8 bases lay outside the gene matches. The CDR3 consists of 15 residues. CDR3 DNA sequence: TGTGCCAGCAGTTGGACAGGGAATCCGGGCGGGGAGCTGTTTTTT. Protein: CASSWTGNPGGELFF.

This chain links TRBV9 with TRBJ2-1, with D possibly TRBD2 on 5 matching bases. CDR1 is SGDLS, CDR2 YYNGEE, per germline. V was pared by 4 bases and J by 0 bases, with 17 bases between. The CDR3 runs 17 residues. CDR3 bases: TGTGCCAGCAGCCCCCGCCTAGTCGGGATCTCCTACAATGAGCAGTTCTTC. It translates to CASSPRLVGISYNEQFF. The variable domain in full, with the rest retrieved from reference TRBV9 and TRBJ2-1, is DSGVTQTPKHLITATGQRVTLRCSPRSGDLSVYWYQQSLDQGLQFLIQYYNGEERAKGNILERFSAQQFPDLHSELNLSSLELGDSALYFCASSPRLVGISYNEQFFGPGTRLTVL.

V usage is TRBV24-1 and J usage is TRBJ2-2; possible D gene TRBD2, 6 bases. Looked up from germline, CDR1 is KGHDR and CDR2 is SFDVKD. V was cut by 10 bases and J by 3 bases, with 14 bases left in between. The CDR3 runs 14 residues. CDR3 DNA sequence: TGTGCCACAAGCCCCCGGGAGTACACCGGGGAGCTGTTTTTT. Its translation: CATSPREYTGELFF.

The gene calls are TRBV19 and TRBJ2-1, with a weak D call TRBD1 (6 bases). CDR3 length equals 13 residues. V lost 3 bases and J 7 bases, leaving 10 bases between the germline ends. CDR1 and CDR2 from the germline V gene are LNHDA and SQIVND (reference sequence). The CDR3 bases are TGTGCCAGTAGTATTTGGGGGCGGAATGAGCAGTTCTTC. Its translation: CASSIWGRNEQFF.

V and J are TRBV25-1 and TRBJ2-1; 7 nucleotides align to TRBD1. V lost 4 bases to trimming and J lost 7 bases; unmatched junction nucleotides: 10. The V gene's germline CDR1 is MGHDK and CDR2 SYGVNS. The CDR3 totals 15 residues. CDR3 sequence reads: CASSAADRVSNEQFF. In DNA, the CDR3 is TGTGCCAGCAGTGCGGCCGACAGGGTATCAAATGAGCAGTTCTTC.

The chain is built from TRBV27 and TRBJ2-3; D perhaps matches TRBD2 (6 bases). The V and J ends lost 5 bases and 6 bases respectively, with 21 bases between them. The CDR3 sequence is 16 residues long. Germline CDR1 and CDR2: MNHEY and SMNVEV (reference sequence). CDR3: CASSTVAGSPADTQYF. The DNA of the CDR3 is TGTGCCAGCAGTACGGTGGCGGGATCTCCTGCCGATACGCAGTATTTT.

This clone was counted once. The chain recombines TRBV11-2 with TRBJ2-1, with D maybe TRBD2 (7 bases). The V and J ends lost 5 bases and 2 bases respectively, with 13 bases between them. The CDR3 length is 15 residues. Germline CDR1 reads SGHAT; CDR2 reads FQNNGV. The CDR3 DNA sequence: TGTGCCAGCAGCACGTGGCGGGGGCCCTACAATGAGCAGTTCTTC. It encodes CASSTWRGPYNEQFF.

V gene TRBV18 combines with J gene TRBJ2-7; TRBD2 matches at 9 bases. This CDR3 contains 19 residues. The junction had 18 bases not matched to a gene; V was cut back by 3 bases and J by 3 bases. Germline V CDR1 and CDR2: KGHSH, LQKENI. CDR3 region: CASSPRGGLRREGLYEQYF. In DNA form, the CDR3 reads TGTGCCAGCTCACCGCGAGGGGGGTTGCGGCGGGAGGGTCTCTACGAGCAGTACTTC. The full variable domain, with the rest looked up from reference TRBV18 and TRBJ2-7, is NAGVMQNPRHLVRRRGQEARLRCSPMKGHSHVYWYRQLPEEGLKFMVYLQKENIIDESGMPKERFSAEFPKEGPSILRIQQVVRGDSAAYFCASSPRGGLRREGLYEQYFGPGTRLTVT.

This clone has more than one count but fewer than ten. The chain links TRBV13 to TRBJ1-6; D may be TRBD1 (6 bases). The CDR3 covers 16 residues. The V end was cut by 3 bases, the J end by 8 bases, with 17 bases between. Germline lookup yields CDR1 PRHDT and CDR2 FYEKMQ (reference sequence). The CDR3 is CASSFDSGGGDSPLHF. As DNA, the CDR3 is TGTGCCAGCAGCTTTGATTCGGGGGGCGGCGATTCACCCCTCCACTTT.

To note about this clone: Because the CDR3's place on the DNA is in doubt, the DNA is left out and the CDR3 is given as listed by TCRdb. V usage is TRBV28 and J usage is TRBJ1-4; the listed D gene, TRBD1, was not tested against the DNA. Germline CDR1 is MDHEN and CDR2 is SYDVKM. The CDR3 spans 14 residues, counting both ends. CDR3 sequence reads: CASSFWGQGARLLF.

The CDR3 reads CASSQELRQVRYEQYF. CDR3 DNA: TGCGCCAGCAGCCAAGAACTACGACAGGTCCGATACGAGCAGTACTTC. This chain joins TRBV4-1 and TRBJ2-7; possibly TRBD1 for D (6 bases). Germline CDR1 MGHRA, CDR2 YSYEKL. V was clipped by 0 bases and J by 4 bases, with 16 bases between them. This CDR3 has 16 residues.

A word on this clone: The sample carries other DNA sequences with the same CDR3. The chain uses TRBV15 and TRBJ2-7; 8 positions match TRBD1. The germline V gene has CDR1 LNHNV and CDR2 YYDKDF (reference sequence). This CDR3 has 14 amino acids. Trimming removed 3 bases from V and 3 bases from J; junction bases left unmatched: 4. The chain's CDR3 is CATSSGTGDYEQYF. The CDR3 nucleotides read TGTGCCACCAGCAGTGGGACAGGAGACTACGAGCAGTACTTC.

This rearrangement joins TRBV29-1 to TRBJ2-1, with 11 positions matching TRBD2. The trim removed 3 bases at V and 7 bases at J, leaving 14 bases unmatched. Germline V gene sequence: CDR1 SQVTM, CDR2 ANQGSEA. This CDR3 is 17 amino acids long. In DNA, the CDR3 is TGCAGCGTTGACACTGGGACTAGCGGACATCTGGGGAATGAGCAGTTCTTC. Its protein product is CSVDTGTSGHLGNEQFF.

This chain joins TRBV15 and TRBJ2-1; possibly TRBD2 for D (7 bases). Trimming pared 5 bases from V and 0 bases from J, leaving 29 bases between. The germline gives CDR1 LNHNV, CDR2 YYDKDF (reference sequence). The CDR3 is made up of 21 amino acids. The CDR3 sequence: CATSPGTGARGRRVSYNEQFF. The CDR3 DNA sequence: TGTGCCACCAGCCCAGGTACGGGGGCTCGCGGGAGAAGGGTCTCCTACAATGAGCAGTTCTTC. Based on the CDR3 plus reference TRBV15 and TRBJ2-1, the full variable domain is DAMVIQNPRYQVTQFGKPVTLSCSQTLNHNVMYWYQQKSSQAPKLLFHYYDKDFNNEADTPDNFQSRRPNTSFCFLDIRSPGLGDTAMYLCATSPGTGARGRRVSYNEQFFGPGTRLTVL.